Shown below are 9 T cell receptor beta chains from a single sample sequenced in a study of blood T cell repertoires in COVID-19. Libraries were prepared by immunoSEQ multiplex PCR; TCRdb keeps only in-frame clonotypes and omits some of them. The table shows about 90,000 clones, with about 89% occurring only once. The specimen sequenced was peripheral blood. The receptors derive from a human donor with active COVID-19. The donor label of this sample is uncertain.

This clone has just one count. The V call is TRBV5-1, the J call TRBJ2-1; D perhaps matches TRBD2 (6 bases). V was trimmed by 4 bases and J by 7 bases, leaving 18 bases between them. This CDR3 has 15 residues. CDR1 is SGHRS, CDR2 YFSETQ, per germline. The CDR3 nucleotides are TGCGCCAGCAGCCTCCGGGGCGGGGCGCGGAATGAGCAGTTCTTC. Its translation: CASSLRGGARNEQFF.

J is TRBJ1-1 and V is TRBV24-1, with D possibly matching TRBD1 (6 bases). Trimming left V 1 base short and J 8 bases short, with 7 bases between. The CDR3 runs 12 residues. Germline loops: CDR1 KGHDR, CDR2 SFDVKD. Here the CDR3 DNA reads TGTGCCACCAGTGATTTTGGACAGGAAGCTTTCTTT. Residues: CATSDFGQEAFF.

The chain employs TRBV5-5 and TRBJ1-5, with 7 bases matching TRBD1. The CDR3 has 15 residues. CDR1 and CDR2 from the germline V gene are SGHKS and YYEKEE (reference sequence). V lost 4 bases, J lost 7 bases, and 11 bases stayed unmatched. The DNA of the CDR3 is TGTGCCAGCAGCGAACGACAGGGCTCAGGACAGCCCCAGCATTTT. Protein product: CASSERQGSGQPQHF.

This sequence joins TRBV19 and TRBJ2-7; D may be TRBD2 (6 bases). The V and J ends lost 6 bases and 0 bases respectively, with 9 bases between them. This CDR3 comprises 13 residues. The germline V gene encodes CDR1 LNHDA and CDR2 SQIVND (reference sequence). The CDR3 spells CASRGGISYEQYF. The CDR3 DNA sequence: TGTGCCAGTAGAGGAGGGATCTCCTACGAGCAGTACTTC.

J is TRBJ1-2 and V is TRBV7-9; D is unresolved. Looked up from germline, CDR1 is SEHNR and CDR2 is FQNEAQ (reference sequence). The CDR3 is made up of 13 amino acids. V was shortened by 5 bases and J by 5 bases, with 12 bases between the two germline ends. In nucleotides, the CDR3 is TGTGCCAGCAGCCTCGCAACAGATTATGGCTACACCTTC. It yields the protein CASSLATDYGYTF.

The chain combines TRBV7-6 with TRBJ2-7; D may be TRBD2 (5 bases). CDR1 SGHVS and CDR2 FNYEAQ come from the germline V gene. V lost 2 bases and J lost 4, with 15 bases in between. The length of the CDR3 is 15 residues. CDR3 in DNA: TGTGCCAGCAGCTTAAAAGACTACCCGCCATACGAGCAGTACTTC. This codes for CASSLKDYPPYEQYF.

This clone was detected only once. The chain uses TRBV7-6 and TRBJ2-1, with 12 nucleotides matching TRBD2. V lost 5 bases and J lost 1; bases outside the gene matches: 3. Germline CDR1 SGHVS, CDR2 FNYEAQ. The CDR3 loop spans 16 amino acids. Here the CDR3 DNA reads TGTGCCAGCAGCCTTACTAGCGGGGGGTCCTACAATGAGCAGTTCTTC. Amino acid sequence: CASSLTSGGSYNEQFF. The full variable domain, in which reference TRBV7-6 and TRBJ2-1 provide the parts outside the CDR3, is GAGVSQSPRYKVTKRGQDVALRCDPISGHVSLYWYRQALGQGPEFLTYFNYEAQQDKSGLPNDRFSAERPEGSISTLTIQRTEQRDSAMYRCASSLTSGGSYNEQFFGPGTRLTVL.

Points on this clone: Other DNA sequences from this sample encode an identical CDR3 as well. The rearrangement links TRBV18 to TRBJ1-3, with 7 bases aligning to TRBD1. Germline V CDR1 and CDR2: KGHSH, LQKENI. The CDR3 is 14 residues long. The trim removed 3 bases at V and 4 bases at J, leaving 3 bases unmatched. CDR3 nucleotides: TGTGCCAGCTCACCGCCGACAGGGGGAAACACCATATATTTT. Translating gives CASSPPTGGNTIYF. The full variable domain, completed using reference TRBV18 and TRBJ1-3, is NAGVMQNPRHLVRRRGQEARLRCSPMKGHSHVYWYRQLPEEGLKFMVYLQKENIIDESGMPKERFSAEFPKEGPSILRIQQVVRGDSAAYFCASSPPTGGNTIYFGEGSWLTVV.

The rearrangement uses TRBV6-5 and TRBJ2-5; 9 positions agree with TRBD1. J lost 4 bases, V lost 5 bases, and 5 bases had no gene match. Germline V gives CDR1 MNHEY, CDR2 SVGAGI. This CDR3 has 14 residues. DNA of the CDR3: TGTGCCAGCAGTACCCCGACAGGGGGAGAGACCCAGTACTTC. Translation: CASSTPTGGETQYF.